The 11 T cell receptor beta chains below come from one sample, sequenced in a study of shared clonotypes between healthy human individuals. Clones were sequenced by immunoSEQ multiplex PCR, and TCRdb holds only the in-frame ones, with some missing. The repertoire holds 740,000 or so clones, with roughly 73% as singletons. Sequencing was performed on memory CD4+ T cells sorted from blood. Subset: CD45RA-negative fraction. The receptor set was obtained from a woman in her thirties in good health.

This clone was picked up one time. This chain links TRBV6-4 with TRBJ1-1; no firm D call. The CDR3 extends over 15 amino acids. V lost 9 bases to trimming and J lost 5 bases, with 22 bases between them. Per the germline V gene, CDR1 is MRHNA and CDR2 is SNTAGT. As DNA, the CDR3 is TGTGCCAGTCGTCGAGATGCAGGTTCGGGAACTGAAGCTTTCTTT. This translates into CASRRDAGSGTEAFF.

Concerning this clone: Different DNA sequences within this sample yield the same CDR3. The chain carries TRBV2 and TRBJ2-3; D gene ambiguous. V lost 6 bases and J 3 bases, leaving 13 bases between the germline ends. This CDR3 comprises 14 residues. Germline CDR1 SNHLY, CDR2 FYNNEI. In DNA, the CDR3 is TGTGCCAGCAGGGCGCAGGAAGATACAGATACGCAGTATTTT. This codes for CASRAQEDTDTQYF.

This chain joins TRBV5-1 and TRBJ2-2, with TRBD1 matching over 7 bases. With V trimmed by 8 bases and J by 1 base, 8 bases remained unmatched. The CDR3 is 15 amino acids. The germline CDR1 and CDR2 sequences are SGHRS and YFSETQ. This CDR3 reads CASRTGAGNTGELFF. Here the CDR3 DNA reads TGCGCCAGTCGGACAGGTGCAGGGAACACCGGGGAGCTGTTTTTT.

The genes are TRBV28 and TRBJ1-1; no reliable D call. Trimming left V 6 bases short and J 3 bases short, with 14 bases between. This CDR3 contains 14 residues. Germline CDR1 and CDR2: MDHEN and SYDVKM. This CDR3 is CASRSPMGYTEAFF. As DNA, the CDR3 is TGTGCCAGCAGATCCCCCATGGGGTACACTGAAGCTTTCTTT. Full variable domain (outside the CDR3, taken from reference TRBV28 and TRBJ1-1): DVKVTQSSRYLVKRTGEKVFLECVQDMDHENMFWYRQDPGLGLRLIYFSYDVKMKEKGDIPEGYSVSREKKERFSLILESASTNQTSMYLCASRSPMGYTEAFFGQGTRLTVV.

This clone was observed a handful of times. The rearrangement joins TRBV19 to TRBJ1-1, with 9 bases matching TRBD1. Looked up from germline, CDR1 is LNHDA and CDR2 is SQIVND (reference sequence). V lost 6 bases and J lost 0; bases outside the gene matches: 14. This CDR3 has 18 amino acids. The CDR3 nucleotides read TGTGCCAGTAGCAAGCCGACAGGGGGGGGCCTCATGAACACTGAAGCTTTCTTT. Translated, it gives CASSKPTGGGLMNTEAFF.

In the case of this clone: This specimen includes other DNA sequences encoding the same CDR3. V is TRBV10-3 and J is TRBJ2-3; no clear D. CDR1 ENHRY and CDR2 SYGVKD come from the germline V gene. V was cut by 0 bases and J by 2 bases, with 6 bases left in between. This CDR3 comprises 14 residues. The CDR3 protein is CAISESDSTDTQYF. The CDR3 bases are TGTGCCATCAGTGAGTCTGATTCCACAGATACGCAGTATTTT.

The CDR3 sequence: CASSLGGTSLADTQYF. CDR3 DNA: TGTGCCAGCAGTTTAGGTGGGACTAGCCTCGCAGATACGCAGTATTTT. V usage is TRBV28 and J usage is TRBJ2-3; TRBD2 matches 9 bases. The junction had 7 bases not matched to a gene; V was cut back by 2 bases and J by 4 bases. The V gene's germline CDR1 is MDHEN and CDR2 SYDVKM. The CDR3 covers 16 residues.

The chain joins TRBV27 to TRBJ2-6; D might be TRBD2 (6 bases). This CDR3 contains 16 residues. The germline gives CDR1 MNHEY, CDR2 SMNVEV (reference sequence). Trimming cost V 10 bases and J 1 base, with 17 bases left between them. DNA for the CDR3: TGTGCCACTACACCGTTAGGGAGGTCTGGGGCCAACGTCCTGACTTTC. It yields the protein CATTPLGRSGANVLTF.

CDR3 protein: CASSWNGAEAADTQYF. In DNA, the CDR3 is TGTGCCAGCAGCTGGAACGGGGCGGAGGCCGCAGATACGCAGTATTTT. V is TRBV5-6 and J is TRBJ2-3; the D call may be TRBD1 or TRBD2 (5 bases each). The germline V gene has CDR1 SGHDT and CDR2 YYEEEE. The CDR3 extends over 16 amino acids. Trimming took 3 bases from V and 4 from J, leaving 18 bases between them.

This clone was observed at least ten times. The chain's CDR3 is CASSLDGTSGRGPEQYF. The CDR3 DNA sequence: TGTGCCAGCAGCTTGGATGGGACTAGCGGGAGGGGCCCCGAGCAGTACTTC. The V gene is TRBV5-4, the J gene TRBJ2-7; 16 positions match TRBD2. V lost 0 bases to trimming and J lost 6 bases; unmatched junction nucleotides: 6. The CDR3 length is 17 residues. The V gene's germline CDR1 is SGHNT and CDR2 YYREEE (reference sequence).

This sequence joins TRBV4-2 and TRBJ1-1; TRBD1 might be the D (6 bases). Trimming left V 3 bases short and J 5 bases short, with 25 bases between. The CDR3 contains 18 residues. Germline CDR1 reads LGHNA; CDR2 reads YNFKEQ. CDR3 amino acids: CASSHLQGTPFGGTEAFF. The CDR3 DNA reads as TGTGCCAGCAGCCACCTTCAAGGGACACCCTTTGGGGGTACTGAAGCTTTCTTT.